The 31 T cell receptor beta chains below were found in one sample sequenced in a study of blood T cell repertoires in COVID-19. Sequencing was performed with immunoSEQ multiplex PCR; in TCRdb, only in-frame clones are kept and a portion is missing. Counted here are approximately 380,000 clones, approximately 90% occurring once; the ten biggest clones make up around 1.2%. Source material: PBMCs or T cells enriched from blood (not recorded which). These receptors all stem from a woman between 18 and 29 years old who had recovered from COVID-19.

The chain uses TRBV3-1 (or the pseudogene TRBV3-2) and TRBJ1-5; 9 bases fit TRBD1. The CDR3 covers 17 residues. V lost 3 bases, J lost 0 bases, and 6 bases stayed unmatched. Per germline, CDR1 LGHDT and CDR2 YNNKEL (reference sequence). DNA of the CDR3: TGTGCCAGCAGCCATTCCGGGACAGGGAATAGCAATCAGCCCCAGCATTTT. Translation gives CASSHSGTGNSNQPQHF.

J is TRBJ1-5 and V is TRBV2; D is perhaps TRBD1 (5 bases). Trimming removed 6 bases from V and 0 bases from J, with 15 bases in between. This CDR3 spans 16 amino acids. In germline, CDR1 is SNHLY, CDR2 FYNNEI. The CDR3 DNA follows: TGTGCCAGCAGCCTTGACAGTACCCTTAGCAATCAGCCCCAGCATTTT. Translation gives CASSLDSTLSNQPQHF.

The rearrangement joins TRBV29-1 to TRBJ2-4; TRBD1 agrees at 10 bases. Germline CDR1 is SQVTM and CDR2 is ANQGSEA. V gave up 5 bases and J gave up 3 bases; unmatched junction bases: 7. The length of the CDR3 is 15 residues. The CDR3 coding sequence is TGCAGCGTTCGACAGGGGGCGTCAGGCAAAAACATTCAGTACTTC. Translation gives CSVRQGASGKNIQYF.

CDR3 sequence (DNA): TGTGCCTGGAGTGTTAACATTAATCAGCCCCAGCATTTT. It yields the protein CAWSVNINQPQHF. The rearrangement joins TRBV30 to TRBJ1-5; D is uncertain. The CDR3 covers 13 residues. The germline V and J ends were trimmed by 0 bases and 4 bases, with 7 bases remaining between them. CDR1 GTSNPN and CDR2 SVGIG come from the germline V gene (reference sequence).

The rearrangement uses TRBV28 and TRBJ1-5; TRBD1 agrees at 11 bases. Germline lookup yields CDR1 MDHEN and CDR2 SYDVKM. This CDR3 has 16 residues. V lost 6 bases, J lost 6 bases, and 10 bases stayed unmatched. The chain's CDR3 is CASSSGQGVGGQPQHF. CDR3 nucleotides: TGTGCCAGCAGCTCGGGACAGGGGGTAGGAGGTCAGCCCCAGCATTTT.

The CDR3 region has the DNA TGCGCCAGCAGCTTGGATAGCGGGGCGTACAATGAGCAGTTCTTC. This gives the protein CASSLDSGAYNEQFF. The rearrangement joins TRBV5-1 to TRBJ2-1; TRBD2 agrees at 8 bases. In germline, CDR1 is SGHRS, CDR2 YFSETQ. J lost 4 bases, V lost 0 bases, and 3 bases had no gene match. The CDR3 is made up of 15 amino acids.

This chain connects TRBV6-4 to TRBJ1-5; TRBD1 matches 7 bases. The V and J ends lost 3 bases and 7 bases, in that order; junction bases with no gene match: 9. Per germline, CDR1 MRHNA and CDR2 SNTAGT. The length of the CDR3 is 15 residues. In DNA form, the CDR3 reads TGTGCCAGCAGTGAGACAGGGTCGGGGAAGCAGCCCCAGCATTTT. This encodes CASSETGSGKQPQHF.

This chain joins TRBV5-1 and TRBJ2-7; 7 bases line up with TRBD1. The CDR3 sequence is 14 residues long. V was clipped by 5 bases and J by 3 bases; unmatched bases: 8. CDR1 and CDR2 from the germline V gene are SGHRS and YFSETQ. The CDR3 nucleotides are TGCGCCAGCAGACCCCAACAGGGGAACTACGAGCAGTACTTC. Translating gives CASRPQQGNYEQYF.

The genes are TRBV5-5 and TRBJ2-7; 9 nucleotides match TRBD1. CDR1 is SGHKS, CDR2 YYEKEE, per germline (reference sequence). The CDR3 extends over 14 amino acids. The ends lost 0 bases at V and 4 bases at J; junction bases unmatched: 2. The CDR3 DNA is TGTGCCAGCAGCTTGGGACAGGGGGTATACGAGCAGTACTTC. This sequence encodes CASSLGQGVYEQYF.

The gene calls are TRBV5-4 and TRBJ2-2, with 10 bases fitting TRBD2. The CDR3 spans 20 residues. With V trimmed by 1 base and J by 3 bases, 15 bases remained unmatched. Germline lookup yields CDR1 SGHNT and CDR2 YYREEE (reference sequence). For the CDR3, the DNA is TGTGCCAGCAGCTTGTTAAGTTCTAGCGGGGGAGGGTCGGACACCGGGGAGCTGTTTTTT. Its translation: CASSLLSSSGGGSDTGELFF.

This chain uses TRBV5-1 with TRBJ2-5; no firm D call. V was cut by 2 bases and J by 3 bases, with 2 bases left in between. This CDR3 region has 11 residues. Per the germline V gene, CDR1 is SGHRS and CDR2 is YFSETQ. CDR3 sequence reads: CASSFEETQYF. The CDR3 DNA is TGCGCCAGCAGCTTCGAAGAGACCCAGTACTTC.

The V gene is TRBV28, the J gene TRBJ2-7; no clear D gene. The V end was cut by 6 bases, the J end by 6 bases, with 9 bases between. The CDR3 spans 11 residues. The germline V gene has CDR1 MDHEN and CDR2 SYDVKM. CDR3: CASSRFGEQYF. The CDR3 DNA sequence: TGTGCCAGCAGCCGTTTCGGCGAGCAGTACTTC.

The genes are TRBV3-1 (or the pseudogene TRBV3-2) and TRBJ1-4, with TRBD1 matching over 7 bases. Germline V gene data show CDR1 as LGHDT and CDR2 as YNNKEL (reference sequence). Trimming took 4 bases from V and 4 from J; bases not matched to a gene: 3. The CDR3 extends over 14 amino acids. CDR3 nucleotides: TGTGCCAGCAGCCCCGACAGGGATAATGAAAAACTGTTTTTT. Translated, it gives CASSPDRDNEKLFF.

CDR3 nucleotides: TGTGCCAGCAGCCAAGTCGAGGTGGAGACCCAGTACTTC. Translating it yields CASSQVEVETQYF. V gene TRBV3-1 (or the pseudogene TRBV3-2) combines with J gene TRBJ2-5; D is uncertain. The CDR3 is 13 residues long. V lost 1 base and J lost 5, with 8 bases in between. The germline gives CDR1 LGHDT, CDR2 YNNKEL (reference sequence).

The CDR3 DNA reads TGTGCCAGCAGCCTAGGACAGGTCCGAAATTCACCCCTCCACTTT. It encodes CASSLGQVRNSPLHF. The chain is built from TRBV5-4 and TRBJ1-6, with 7 bases fitting TRBD1. With V trimmed by 4 bases and J by 7 bases, 8 bases remained unmatched. Germline V CDR1 and CDR2: SGHNT, YYREEE (reference sequence). The CDR3 contains 15 residues.

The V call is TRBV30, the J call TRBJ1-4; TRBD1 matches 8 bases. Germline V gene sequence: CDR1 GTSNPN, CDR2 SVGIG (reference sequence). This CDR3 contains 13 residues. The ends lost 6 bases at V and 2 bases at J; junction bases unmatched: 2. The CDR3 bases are TGTGCCTGTTACAGGGGGACTAATGAAAAACTGTTTTTT. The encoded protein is CACYRGTNEKLFF.

CDR3 DNA: TGTGCCAGCAGCCAAGCTCCCGAGACTAGCACAGATACGCAGTATTTT. Translation: CASSQAPETSTDTQYF. The chain has TRBV3-1 (or the pseudogene TRBV3-2) and TRBJ2-3; D remains unclear. Germline V gene lookup returns CDR1 LGHDT and CDR2 YNNKEL (reference sequence). Deletions cut 1 base from V and 0 bases from J, with 11 bases between. The CDR3 is 16 residues long.

Here the CDR3 reads CASGLVGGSYGYTF. CDR3 nucleotide sequence: TGTGCTAGTGGTTTGGTAGGGGGTTCCTATGGCTACACCTTC. This chain links TRBV12-5 with TRBJ1-2; a weak D match, TRBD1 (6 bases). Germline CDR1 LGHNT, CDR2 FRNRAP. The CDR3 extends over 14 amino acids. Trimming left V 0 bases short and J 4 bases short, with 9 bases between.

The CDR3 coding sequence is TGTGCCAGCAGCTTAGGGCAGGCCATGAACACTGAAGCTTTCTTT. The encoded protein is CASSLGQAMNTEAFF. V gene TRBV13 combines with J gene TRBJ1-1; unclear D gene. The CDR3 totals 15 residues. V lost 0 bases and J 0 bases, leaving 8 bases between the germline ends. CDR1 is PRHDT, CDR2 FYEKMQ, per germline (reference sequence).

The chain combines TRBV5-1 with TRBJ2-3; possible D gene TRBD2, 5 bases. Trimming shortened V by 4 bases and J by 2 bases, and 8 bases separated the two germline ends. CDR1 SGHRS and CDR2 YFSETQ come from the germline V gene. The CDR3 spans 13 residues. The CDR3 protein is CASSPDSTDTQYF. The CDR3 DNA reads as TGCGCCAGCAGCCCGGACTCCACAGATACGCAGTATTTT.

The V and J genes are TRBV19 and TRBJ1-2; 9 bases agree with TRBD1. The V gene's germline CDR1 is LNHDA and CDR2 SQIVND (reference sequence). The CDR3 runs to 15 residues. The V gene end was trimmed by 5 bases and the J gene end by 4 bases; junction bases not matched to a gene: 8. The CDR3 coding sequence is TGTGCCAGTAGTTCAGGGACAGGGCTCTCCTATGGCTACACCTTC. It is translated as CASSSGTGLSYGYTF.

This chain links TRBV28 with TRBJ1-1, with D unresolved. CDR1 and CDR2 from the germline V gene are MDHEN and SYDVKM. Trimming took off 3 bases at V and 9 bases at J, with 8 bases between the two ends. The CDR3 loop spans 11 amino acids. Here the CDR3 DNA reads TGTGCCAGCAGTTTGGTTGGGCAAGCTTTCTTT. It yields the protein CASSLVGQAFF.

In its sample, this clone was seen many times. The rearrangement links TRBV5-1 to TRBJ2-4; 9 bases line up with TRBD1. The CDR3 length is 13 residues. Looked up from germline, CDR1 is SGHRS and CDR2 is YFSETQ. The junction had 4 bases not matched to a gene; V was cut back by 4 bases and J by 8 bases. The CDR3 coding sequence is TGCGCCAGCAGCGCGACAGGGGGGTACATTCAGTACTTC. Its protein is CASSATGGYIQYF.

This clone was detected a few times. The CDR3 sequence is CASSLKGGNGYTF. Written as DNA, the CDR3 is TGTGCCAGCAGCTTGAAGGGAGGGAATGGCTACACCTTC. The chain joins TRBV5-4 to TRBJ1-2; D uncertain. The germline V and J ends were trimmed by 1 base and 6 bases, with 10 bases remaining between them. The CDR3 is 13 residues long. Germline V CDR1 and CDR2: SGHNT, YYREEE (reference sequence).

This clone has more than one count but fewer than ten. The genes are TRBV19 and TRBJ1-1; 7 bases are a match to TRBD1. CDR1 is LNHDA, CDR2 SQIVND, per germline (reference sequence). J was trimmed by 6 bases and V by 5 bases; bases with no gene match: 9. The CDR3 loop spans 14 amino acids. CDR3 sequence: CASSAQGRFAEAFF. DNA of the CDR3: TGTGCCAGTAGTGCACAGGGGAGGTTCGCTGAAGCTTTCTTT.

The CDR3 loop reads CASSQSEAPTNEKLFF. The CDR3, as DNA: TGCGCCAGCAGCCAAAGCGAGGCACCAACTAATGAAAAACTGTTTTTT. The chain is built from TRBV4-1 and TRBJ1-4; D unclear. V was pared by 2 bases and J by 0 bases, with 10 bases between. From germline, CDR1 is MGHRA and CDR2 YSYEKL. The CDR3 is 16 amino acids.

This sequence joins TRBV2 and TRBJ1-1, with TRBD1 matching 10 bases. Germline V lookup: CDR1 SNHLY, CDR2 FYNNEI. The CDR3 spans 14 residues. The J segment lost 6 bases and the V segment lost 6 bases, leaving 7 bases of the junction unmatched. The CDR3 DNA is TGTGCCAGCAGGGACAGGGGGGAGAAGGCTGAAGCTTTCTTT. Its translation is CASRDRGEKAEAFF.

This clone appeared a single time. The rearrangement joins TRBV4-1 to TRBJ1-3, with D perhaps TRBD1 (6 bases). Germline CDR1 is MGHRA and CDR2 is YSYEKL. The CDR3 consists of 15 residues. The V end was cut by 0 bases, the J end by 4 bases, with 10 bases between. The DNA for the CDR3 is TGCGCCAGCAGCCAAGATTACAGGGAAGGAAACACCATATATTTT. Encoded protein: CASSQDYREGNTIYF.

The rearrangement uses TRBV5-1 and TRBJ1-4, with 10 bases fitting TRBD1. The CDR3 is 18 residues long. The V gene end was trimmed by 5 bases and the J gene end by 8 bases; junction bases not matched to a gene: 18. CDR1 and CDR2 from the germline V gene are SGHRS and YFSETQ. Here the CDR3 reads CASSQTGTGVVSYEKLFF. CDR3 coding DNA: TGCGCCAGCAGTCAAACAGGGACAGGGGTCGTTTCGTACGAAAAACTGTTTTTT.

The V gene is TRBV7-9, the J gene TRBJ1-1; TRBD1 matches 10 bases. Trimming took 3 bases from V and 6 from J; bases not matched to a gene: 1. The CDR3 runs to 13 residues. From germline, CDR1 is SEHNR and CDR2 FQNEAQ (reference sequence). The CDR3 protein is CASSFGTGAEAFF. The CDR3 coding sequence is TGTGCCAGCAGCTTTGGGACAGGGGCTGAAGCTTTCTTT.

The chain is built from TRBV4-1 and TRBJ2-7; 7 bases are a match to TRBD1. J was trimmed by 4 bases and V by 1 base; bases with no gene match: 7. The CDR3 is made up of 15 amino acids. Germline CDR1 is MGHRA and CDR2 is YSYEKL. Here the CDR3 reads CASSQGETGLYEQYF. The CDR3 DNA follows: TGCGCCAGCAGCCAAGGAGAGACAGGGTTGTACGAGCAGTACTTC.